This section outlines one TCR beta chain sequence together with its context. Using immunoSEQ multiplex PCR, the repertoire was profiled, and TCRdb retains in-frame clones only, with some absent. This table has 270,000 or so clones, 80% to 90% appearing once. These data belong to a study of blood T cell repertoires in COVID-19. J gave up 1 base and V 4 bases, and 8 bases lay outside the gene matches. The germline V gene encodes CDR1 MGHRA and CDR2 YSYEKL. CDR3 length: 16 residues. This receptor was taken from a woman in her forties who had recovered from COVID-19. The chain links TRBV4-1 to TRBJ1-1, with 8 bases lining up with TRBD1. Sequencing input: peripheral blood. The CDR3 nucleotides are TGCGCCAGCAGCCCCCAGGGGGCGAGAAGGAACACTGAAGCTTTCTTT. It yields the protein CASSPQGARRNTEAFF.